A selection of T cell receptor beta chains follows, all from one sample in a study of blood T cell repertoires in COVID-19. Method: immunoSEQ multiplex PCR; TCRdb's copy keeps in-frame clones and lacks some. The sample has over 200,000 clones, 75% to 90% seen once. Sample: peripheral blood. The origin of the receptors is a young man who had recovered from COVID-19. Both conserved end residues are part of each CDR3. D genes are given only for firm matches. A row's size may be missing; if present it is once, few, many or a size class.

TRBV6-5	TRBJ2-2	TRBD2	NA	CASSYDGGGGTGELFF	TGTGCCAGCAGTTACGACGGGGGGGGTGGCACCGGGGAGCTGTTTTTT
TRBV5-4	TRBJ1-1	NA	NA	CASSPLNTEAFF	TGTGCCAGCAGCCCTTTGAACACTGAAGCTTTCTTT
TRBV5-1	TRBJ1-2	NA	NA	CASSPQDYGYTF	TGCGCCAGCAGTCCACAGGACTATGGCTACACCTTC
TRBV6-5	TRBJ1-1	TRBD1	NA	CASSTPDRVAFF	TGTGCCAGCAGTACACCGGACAGGGTTGCTTTCTTT
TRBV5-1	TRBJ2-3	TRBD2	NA	CASSALAGPDTQYF	TGCGCCAGCAGCGCACTAGCGGGCCCAGATACGCAGTATTTT
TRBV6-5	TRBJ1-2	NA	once	CASSYGVNYGYTF	TGTGCCAGCAGTTACGGAGTTAACTATGGCTACACCTTC
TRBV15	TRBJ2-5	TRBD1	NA	CATSRTGQGARKTQYF	TGTGCCACCAGCAGAACGGGACAGGGGGCTAGAAAGACCCAGTACTTC
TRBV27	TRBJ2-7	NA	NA	CASSLTASYEQYF	TGTGCCAGCAGTCTAACTGCCTCCTACGAGCAGTACTTC
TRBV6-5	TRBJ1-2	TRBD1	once	CASPPGQEVYGYTF	TGTGCCAGCCCCCCGGGACAGGAGGTCTATGGCTACACCTTC
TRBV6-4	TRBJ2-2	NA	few	CASSDSSTTGELFF	TGTGCCAGCAGTGACTCTAGCACCACCGGGGAGCTGTTTTTT
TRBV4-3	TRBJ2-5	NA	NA	CASSQDRQGGETQYF	TGCGCCAGCAGCCAAGATAGGCAGGGCGGCGAGACCCAGTACTTC
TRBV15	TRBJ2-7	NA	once	CATSREGPDHEQYF	TGTGCCACCTCCCGGGAAGGGCCGGATCACGAGCAGTACTTC
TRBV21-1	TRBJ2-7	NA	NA	CASTPGQGIYEQYF	TGTGCCAGCACCCCGGGACAGGGGATTTACGAGCAGTACTTC
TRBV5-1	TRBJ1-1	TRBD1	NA	CASTIAATGPNTEAFF	TGCGCCAGCACCATCGCCGCGACAGGGCCTAACACTGAAGCTTTCTTT
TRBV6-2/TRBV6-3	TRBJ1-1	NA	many	CASSIHPMNTEAFF	TGTGCCAGCAGCATACACCCGATGAACACTGAAGCTTTCTTT
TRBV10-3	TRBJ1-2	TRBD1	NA	CAITRRTGTGGDLNYGYTF	TGTGCCATCACCCGCCGGACCGGGACAGGGGGAGACTTGAACTATGGCTACACCTTC
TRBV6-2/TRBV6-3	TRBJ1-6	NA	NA	CASSYWGQGINSPLHF	TGTGCCAGCAGTTACTGGGGTCAGGGAATCAATTCACCCCTCCACTTT
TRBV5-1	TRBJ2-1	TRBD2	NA	CASSLVASGEPQFF	TGCGCCAGCAGCTTGGTGGCTAGCGGGGAACCTCAGTTCTTC
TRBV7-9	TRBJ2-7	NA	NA	CASRRDRTIPYEQYF	TGTGCCAGCAGGAGAGACAGGACAATTCCCTACGAGCAGTACTTC
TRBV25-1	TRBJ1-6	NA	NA	CASSEGGKVGF	TGTGCCAGCAGTGAGGGGGGTAAGGTGGGCTTT
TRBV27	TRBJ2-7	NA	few	CASSPSAGTLSYEQYF	TGTGCCAGCAGTCCGTCGGCCGGGACATTATCCTACGAGCAGTACTTC
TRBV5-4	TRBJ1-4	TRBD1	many	CASSPRTGQSEKLFF	TGTGCCAGCAGCCCTCGGACAGGGCAGAGTGAAAAACTGTTTTTT
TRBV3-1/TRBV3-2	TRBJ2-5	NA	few	CASTPEETQYF	TGTGCCAGCACTCCGGAAGAGACCCAGTACTTC
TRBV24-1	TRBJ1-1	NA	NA	CATSESEGGEAFF	TGTGCCACCAGTGAATCAGAAGGCGGTGAAGCTTTCTTT
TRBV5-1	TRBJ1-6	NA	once	CASSFRSSSYNSPLHF	TGCGCCAGCAGCTTTAGATCGAGCTCCTATAATTCACCCCTCCACTTT
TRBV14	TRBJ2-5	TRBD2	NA	CASSKPGLAGGLETQYF	TGTGCCAGCAGCAAACCGGGACTAGCGGGGGGGCTTGAGACCCAGTACTTC
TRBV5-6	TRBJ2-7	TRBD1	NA	CASSFEKGAEQYF	TGTGCCAGCAGCTTCGAGAAGGGGGCTGAGCAGTACTTC
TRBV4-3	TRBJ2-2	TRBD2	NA	CASSRVLAGSLRGTGELFF	TGCGCCAGCAGCCGAGTACTAGCGGGGAGCCTGCGTGGCACCGGGGAGCTGTTTTTT
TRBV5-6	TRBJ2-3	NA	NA	CASSLIIPADTQYF	TGTGCCAGCAGCTTGATTATCCCGGCAGATACGCAGTATTTT
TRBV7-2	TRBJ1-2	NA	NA	CASSLAGAGGYTF	TGTGCCAGCAGCTTAGCAGGGGCAGGTGGCTACACCTTC
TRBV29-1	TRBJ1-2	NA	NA	CSVLSGADGYTF	TGCAGCGTTCTCAGTGGGGCCGATGGCTACACCTTC
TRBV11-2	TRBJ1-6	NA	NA	CASTVSLQGSYNSPLHF	TGTGCCAGCACCGTTTCACTACAGGGCTCCTATAATTCACCCCTCCACTTT
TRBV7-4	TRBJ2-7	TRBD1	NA	CASSSEVDRAVGEQYF	TGTGCCAGCAGCTCAGAGGTCGACAGGGCAGTCGGGGAGCAGTACTTC
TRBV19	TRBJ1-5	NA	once	CASSIDRLRDQPQHF	TGTGCCAGTAGTATTGACAGGCTGCGGGATCAGCCCCAGCATTTT
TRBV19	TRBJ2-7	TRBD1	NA	CASSIVGDRPPYEQYF	TGTGCCAGTAGTATAGTAGGGGACAGACCACCCTACGAGCAGTACTTC
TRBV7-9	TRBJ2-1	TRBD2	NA	CASSNGLESREQFF	TGTGCCAGCAGCAATGGACTAGAATCTAGGGAGCAGTTCTTC
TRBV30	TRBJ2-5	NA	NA	CAWSKQGSYQETQYF	TGTGCCTGGAGTAAACAGGGAAGTTATCAAGAGACCCAGTACTTC
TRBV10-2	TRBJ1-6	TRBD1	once	CASSEKGAHSPLHF	TGCGCCAGCAGTGAGAAGGGGGCGCATTCACCCCTCCACTTT
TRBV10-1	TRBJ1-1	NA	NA	CASSPRGARTEAFF	TGCGCCAGCAGTCCCAGGGGCGCAAGGACTGAAGCTTTCTTT
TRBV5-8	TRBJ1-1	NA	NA	CASSLPGANTEAFF	TGTGCCAGCAGCTTACCAGGGGCGAACACTGAAGCTTTCTTT
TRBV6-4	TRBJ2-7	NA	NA	CASRRDITEQYF	TGTGCCAGCAGGAGGGACATCACCGAGCAGTACTTC
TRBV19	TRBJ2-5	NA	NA	CASSRGLETQYF	TGTGCCAGTAGTAGGGGGCTAGAGACCCAGTACTTC
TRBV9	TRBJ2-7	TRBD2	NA	CASSYGGGSYEQYF	TGTGCCAGCAGCTATGGCGGGGGGAGCTACGAGCAGTACTTC
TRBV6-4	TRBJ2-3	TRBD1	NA	CASARQGEADTQYF	TGTGCCAGCGCAAGACAGGGGGAGGCAGATACGCAGTATTTT
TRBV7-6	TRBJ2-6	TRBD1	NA	CASRGGGTGSSGANVLTF	TGTGCCAGCAGGGGTGGTGGGACAGGGAGCTCTGGGGCCAACGTCCTGACTTTC
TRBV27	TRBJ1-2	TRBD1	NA	CASSLGDSTNYGYTF	TGTGCCAGCAGTTTGGGGGACAGTACTAACTATGGCTACACCTTC
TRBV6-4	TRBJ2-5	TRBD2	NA	CASRGLAGGETQYF	TGTGCCAGCAGAGGACTAGCGGGGGGTGAGACCCAGTACTTC
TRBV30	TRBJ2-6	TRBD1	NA	CAWLQGPGANVLTF	TGTGCCTGGCTACAGGGGCCTGGGGCCAACGTCCTGACTTTC
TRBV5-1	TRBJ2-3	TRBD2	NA	CASSRRGLAGGDTQYF	TGCGCCAGCAGCCGACGGGGACTAGCGGGGGGAGATACGCAGTATTTT
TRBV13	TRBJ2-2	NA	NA	CASSPEVWENTGELFF	TGTGCCAGCAGCCCGGAGGTCTGGGAGAACACCGGGGAGCTGTTTTTT
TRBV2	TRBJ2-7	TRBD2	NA	CASVGSGRGSSYEQYF	TGTGCCAGCGTAGGGTCGGGACGCGGGAGCTCCTACGAGCAGTACTTC
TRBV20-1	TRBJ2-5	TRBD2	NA	CSASSLAGFQETQYF	TGCAGTGCTAGTAGCCTAGCGGGGTTCCAAGAGACCCAGTACTTC
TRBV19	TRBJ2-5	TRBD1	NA	CASSTGTGGETQYF	TGTGCCAGTAGTACCGGGACAGGAGGGGAGACCCAGTACTTC
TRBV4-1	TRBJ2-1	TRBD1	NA	CASSQAGQANEQFF	TGCGCCAGCAGCCAAGCAGGACAGGCGAATGAGCAGTTCTTC
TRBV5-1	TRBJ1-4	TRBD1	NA	CASSLNRGRATNEKLFF	TGCGCCAGCAGCCTTAACAGGGGGCGAGCAACTAATGAAAAACTGTTTTTT
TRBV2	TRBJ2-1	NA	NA	CASSVVVPREQFF	TGTGCCAGCAGTGTAGTCGTCCCGCGTGAGCAGTTCTTC
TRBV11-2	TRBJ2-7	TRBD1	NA	CASQEGDRVGEQYF	TGTGCCAGCCAAGAGGGAGACAGGGTGGGCGAGCAGTACTTC